Here is one TCR beta chain with its context. Its antigen is not identified. This specimen belongs to a study of cytomegalovirus exposure and HLA in healthy donors. Notes on the study in general: Later work found that TCR association rates differed between HLA loci; DRB1 had the most and HLA-C the fewest. TCR beta sequences numbering roughly 18,000 were associated with HLA alleles at 0.05 false discovery rate in a later analysis.

The PCR was carried out with 60 Vbeta primers and 13 Jbeta primers. The method was immunoSEQ multiplex PCR; TCRdb's version includes in-frame clones alone and lacks a portion of them. The sample lists approximately 140,000 clones; around 80% were seen once. The CDR3 loop spans 15 amino acids. Germline CDR1 is MDHEN and CDR2 is SYDVKM. Trimming removed 4 bases at V and 6 bases at J, with 19 bases between. The receptor's source is a man aged 40-49 years in good health and CMV-seropositive. The genes are TRBV28 and TRBJ2-7, with D unresolved. The sample consisted of PBMCs. The CDR3 region is CASSSALLLPGEQYF. The CDR3 DNA is TGTGCCAGCAGTTCCGCCTTACTACTCCCTGGCGAGCAGTACTTC. The complete variable domain, with remaining parts taken from reference TRBV28 and TRBJ2-7, reads DVKVTQSSRYLVKRTGEKVFLECVQDMDHENMFWYRQDPGLGLRLIYFSYDVKMKEKGDIPEGYSVSREKKERFSLILESASTNQTSMYLCASSSALLLPGEQYFGPGTRLTVT.